Listed here are 8 T cell receptor beta chains from one sample, sequenced in a study of identical twins. TCRdb re-derived calls from the 5' RACE reads in MiXCR, one entry per CDR3 protein. The sample lists more than 400,000 distinct CDR3 sequences; roughly 15% were seen once. A further study also used this sample, focusing on yellow fever vaccine responses in identical twins.

Material: CD4+ T cells sorted from blood. The receptors here all came from a woman younger than 35 in good health.

This clonotype was seen more than once but under ten times. The V gene is TRBV29-1, the J gene TRBJ2-1; D is unresolved. CDR1 is SQVTM and CDR2 is ANQGSEA in the germline V gene. The CDR3 loop spans 10 amino acids. Trimming cost V 6 bases and J 8 bases, with 8 bases left between them. CDR3 in DNA: TGCAGCGTCTACCAGTATGAGCAGTTCTTC. Protein product: CSVYQYEQFF.

V is TRBV20-1 and J is TRBJ1-4; the D is unclear. The CDR3 has 12 amino acids. V lost 5 bases and J lost 6, with 10 bases in between. Germline V lookup: CDR1 DFQATT, CDR2 SNEGSKA (reference sequence). For the CDR3, the DNA is TGCAGTGCTCCCCTTCGGGATGAAAAACTGTTTTTT. Protein: CSAPLRDEKLFF.

The sample holds a few counts of this clonotype. The chain has TRBV29-1 and TRBJ1-1; no definite D call. CDR1 is SQVTM and CDR2 is ANQGSEA in the germline V gene. The germline V and J ends were trimmed by 6 bases and 0 bases, with 11 bases remaining between them. CDR3 length: 13 amino acids. This CDR3 reads CSVRAHLNTEAFF. CDR3 nucleotides: TGCAGCGTCCGAGCACACTTGAACACTGAAGCTTTCTTT. Looking up the rest from reference TRBV29-1 and TRBJ1-1 gives the full variable domain: SAVISQKPSRDICQRGTSLTIQCQVDSQVTMMFWYRQQPGQSLTLIATANQGSEATYESGFVIDKFPISRPNLTFSTLTVSNMSPEDSSIYLCSVRAHLNTEAFFGQGTRLTVV.

This chain uses TRBV20-1 with TRBJ1-2, with D perhaps TRBD1 (5 bases). Looked up from germline, CDR1 is DFQATT and CDR2 is SNEGSKA (reference sequence). V was pared by 0 bases and J by 3 bases, with 14 bases between. The length of the CDR3 is 15 residues. The CDR3 spells CSAREAGKRDYGYTF. CDR3 DNA: TGCAGTGCTAGAGAGGCAGGGAAGAGGGACTATGGCTACACCTTC.

V and J are TRBV10-3 and TRBJ2-1; TRBD2 matches at 11 bases. V lost 2 bases and J lost 5; bases outside the gene matches: 5. Germline lookup yields CDR1 ENHRY and CDR2 SYGVKD. The CDR3 consists of 16 residues. The CDR3 loop reads CAISERGLAVDNEQFF. The CDR3 nucleotides read TGTGCCATCAGTGAGCGGGGACTAGCGGTAGACAATGAGCAGTTCTTC.

This clonotype appeared a few times. The chain has TRBV11-2 and TRBJ2-7; TRBD1 aligns across 9 bases. J lost 4 bases, V lost 4 bases, and 8 bases had no gene match. The CDR3 spans 15 residues. Per the germline V gene, CDR1 is SGHAT and CDR2 is FQNNGV. DNA for the CDR3: TGTGCCAGCAGCTCCGGGACAGGGAGGGGATACGAGCAGTACTTC. Its protein product is CASSSGTGRGYEQYF.

The J gene is TRBJ1-2, the V gene TRBV6-4; 7 bases map to TRBD1. The ends lost 5 bases at V and 0 bases at J; junction bases unmatched: 6. Germline V gene lookup returns CDR1 MRHNA and CDR2 SNTAGT. CDR3 length: 15 amino acids. CDR3 nucleotides: TGTGCCAGCAGTCAGTCGACAGGGCCTAACTATGGCTACACCTTC. Protein sequence: CASSQSTGPNYGYTF.

The rearrangement joins TRBV7-9 to TRBJ2-1; no definite D call. The V gene's germline CDR1 is SEHNR and CDR2 FQNEAQ (reference sequence). CDR3 length equals 17 residues. Trimming stripped 1 base from V and 3 bases from J, with 16 bases between. CDR3 residues: CASSLVVGSFFYNEQFF. CDR3 nucleotides: TGTGCCAGCAGCTTAGTCGTCGGCAGCTTTTTCTACAATGAGCAGTTCTTC. The whole variable domain, filled in from reference TRBV7-9 and TRBJ2-1, reads DTGVSQNPRHKITKRGQNVTFRCDPISEHNRLYWYRQTLGQGPEFLTYFQNEAQLEKSRLLSDRFSAERPKGSFSTLEIQRTEQGDSAMYLCASSLVVGSFFYNEQFFGPGTRLTVL.